Presented here are 21 T cell receptor beta chains from one specimen sequenced in a study of T cells in Graves' hyperthyroidism and ophthalmopathy (dated by TCRdb to between 2019 and 2020). The library was obtained by multiplex PCR. The data were produced on an Illumina HiSeq 2000. The TCR beta CDR3 regions were amplified from RNA transcripts. The TCR CDR3 was subjected to a first round of RT-PCR using the HTBI primer set and the Qiagen OneStep RT-PCR kit. The public reads were reprocessed in TCRdb via fastp at Q25 and MiXCR, keeping in-frame beta chains. Every CDR3 protein is listed once, alongside the most common genes and DNA of its rows. The sample table shows about 400,000 distinct CDR3 sequences, and more than 12% are seen once. The ten top clones hold 25% to 30% of the sample. The sequencing sample was made of blood. The receptor source for this set is a man between 45 and 60 years old with Graves' ophthalmopathy.

In the case of this clonotype: Since a much larger clone is just one base distant, this may be a read error. The CDR3 coding sequence is TGTGCCACCAGTGATCCCAGGGGCTTCACAGATACGCAGTATTTT. This encodes CATSDPRGFTDTQYF. The V call is TRBV24-1, the J call TRBJ2-3; weak D call: TRBD1 (6 bases). Trimming took 3 bases from V and 2 from J, leaving 11 bases between them. Per the germline V gene, CDR1 is KGHDR and CDR2 is SFDVKD. This CDR3 is built from 15 residues.

This clonotype was counted a few times. The chain has TRBV28 and TRBJ2-1; D is possibly TRBD2 (5 bases). The V and J ends lost 5 bases and 5 bases respectively, with 25 bases between them. Germline CDR1 reads MDHEN; CDR2 reads SYDVKM. The CDR3 is made up of 18 amino acids. The CDR3 loop is CASSTPERRVSDDNEQFF. The CDR3 nucleotides read TGTGCCAGCAGTACACCAGAGAGGCGGGTGTCGGACGACAATGAGCAGTTCTTC. Variable domain in full (rest from reference TRBV28 and TRBJ2-1): DVKVTQSSRYLVKRTGEKVFLECVQDMDHENMFWYRQDPGLGLRLIYFSYDVKMKEKGDIPEGYSVSREKKERFSLILESASTNQTSMYLCASSTPERRVSDDNEQFFGPGTRLTVL.

The rearrangement joins TRBV15 to TRBJ2-5; the match to TRBD2 covers 7 bases. Germline V gene sequence: CDR1 LNHNV, CDR2 YYDKDF (reference sequence). The CDR3 loop spans 16 amino acids. Trimming cost V 0 bases and J 5 bases; bases outside gene matches: 9. CDR3 coding DNA: TGTGCCACCAGCAGAGAGGGGGGAGGGCCTGGGGAGACCCAGTACTTC. Encoded protein: CATSREGGGPGETQYF.

About this clonotype: A much larger clonotype is one base distant, so this may be a read error. The chain combines TRBV3-1 with TRBJ1-3; TRBD1 might be the D (5 bases). CDR3 size: 14 residues. Germline values: CDR1 LGHDT, CDR2 YNNKEL (reference sequence). The CDR3 DNA follows: TGTGCCAGCAATCCCAGGGACTCTGGAAACACCATATGTTTT. It yields the protein CASNPRDSGNTICF.

This clonotype counts as medium-sized. The chain recombines TRBV27 with TRBJ2-7; no firm D call. The germline V gene has CDR1 MNHEY and CDR2 SMNVEV (reference sequence). The ends were cut back, 0 bases at V and 2 bases at J, with 8 bases in the middle. CDR3 size: 14 residues. The CDR3 DNA follows: TGTGCCAGCAGTTTATCGGTCGAAACCTACGAGCAGTACTTC. This codes for CASSLSVETYEQYF.

At least ten counts were recorded for this clonotype. V is TRBV18 and J is TRBJ2-1; TRBD2 aligns across 12 bases. Germline values: CDR1 KGHSH, CDR2 LQKENI. This CDR3 region has 16 residues. The junction had 9 bases not matched to a gene; V was cut back by 3 bases and J by 9 bases. The CDR3 DNA reads TGTGCCAGCTCACCGACTAGCGGGAGAGAACACTCTGAGCAGTTCTTC. This codes for CASSPTSGREHSEQFF.

The CDR3 protein is CASSLMTGAGAGELFF. The CDR3, as DNA: TGTGCCAGCAGTTTGATGACAGGGGCAGGGGCCGGGGAGCTGTTTTTT. The chain is built from TRBV27 and TRBJ2-2; 8 positions match TRBD1. This CDR3 region has 16 residues. After removal of 3 bases from V and 6 bases from J, the junction contained 9 bases not matched to a gene. Germline-derived CDR1 and CDR2 are MNHEY and SMNVEV (reference sequence).

The genes are TRBV20-1 and TRBJ2-5; the match to TRBD2 covers 10 bases. The CDR3 is 14 residues long. Germline CDR1 reads DFQATT; CDR2 reads SNEGSKA (reference sequence). After removal of 4 bases from V and 5 bases from J, the junction contained 7 bases not matched to a gene. The CDR3 sequence: CSAINLAGEETQYF. DNA for the CDR3: TGCAGTGCTATTAATCTAGCGGGAGAGGAGACCCAGTACTTC.

This clonotype was detected a few times. V is TRBV5-4 and J is TRBJ2-3; the D is unclear. CDR1 and CDR2 (germline): SGHNT, YYREEE (reference sequence). V gave up 2 bases and J gave up 3 bases, with 22 bases separating them. The CDR3 consists of 18 residues. CDR3 in DNA: TGTGCCAGCAGCTTAGATACTTGGGGTTATGCTTCTACAGATACGCAGTATTTT. Its translation is CASSLDTWGYASTDTQYF.

This clonotype appeared many times. The chain joins TRBV5-1 to TRBJ2-7; 7 nucleotides agree with TRBD1. Unmatched junction bases numbered 8, after V lost 4 bases and J lost 1 base. CDR1 and CDR2 (germline): SGHRS, YFSETQ. CDR3 length equals 15 residues. For the CDR3, the DNA is TGCGCCAGCAGCCCCCCTCCGGGACAGTCCTACGAGCAGTACTTC. This encodes CASSPPPGQSYEQYF.

Ten or more counts support this clonotype. The rearrangement joins TRBV3-1 to TRBJ1-1, with D uncertain. Germline V gene sequence: CDR1 LGHDT, CDR2 YNNKEL (reference sequence). This CDR3 comprises 15 residues. The ends were cut back, 4 bases at V and 4 bases at J, with 16 bases in the middle. The CDR3 region is CASSPGGGRATEAFF. CDR3 DNA sequence: TGTGCCAGCAGCCCCGGAGGAGGGAGGGCCACTGAAGCTTTCTTT.

This clonotype was seen a few times. This clone may be a read error of a much larger clone one base away. This chain links TRBV3-1 with TRBJ1-1; tentatively, D is TRBD1 (5 bases). Germline V gene data show CDR1 as LGHDT and CDR2 as YNNKEL (reference sequence). The CDR3 extends over 14 amino acids. V lost 6 bases to trimming and J lost 1 base, with 12 bases between them. CDR3: CASSTGRTNTEAFF. The CDR3 nucleotides read TGTGCCAGCAGTACGGGACGGACGAACACTGAAGCTTTCTTT.

This clonotype was picked up a small number of times. The V call is TRBV10-3, the J call TRBJ2-2, with TRBD1 matching 7 bases. Germline lookup yields CDR1 ENHRY and CDR2 SYGVKD. This CDR3 region has 14 residues. Trimming removed 7 bases from V and 1 base from J; junction bases left unmatched: 3. In DNA, the CDR3 is TGTGCCATCACGGGACAGCAGAACACCGGGGAGCTGTTTTTT. As protein: CAITGQQNTGELFF.

The chain joins TRBV9 to TRBJ2-7, with a weak D call TRBD1 (6 bases). Germline values: CDR1 SGDLS, CDR2 YYNGEE. This CDR3 contains 16 residues. The ends were cut back, 0 bases at V and 6 bases at J, with 19 bases in the middle. The CDR3 region is CASSVVLGGRGGEQYF. The CDR3 DNA follows: TGTGCCAGCAGCGTAGTTTTGGGCGGCAGGGGTGGCGAGCAGTACTTC.

This clonotype was counted only a few times. This sequence joins TRBV7-8 and TRBJ2-3; D gene ambiguous. Trimming removed 0 bases at V and 4 bases at J, with 14 bases between. The CDR3 has 16 amino acids. CDR1 is SGHVS and CDR2 is FQNEAQ in the germline V gene. DNA for the CDR3: TGTGCCAGCAGCTTAGCGTCGGACCCGTTCTCAGATACGCAGTATTTT. It translates to CASSLASDPFSDTQYF.

A few counts support this clonotype. This chain joins TRBV6-2 or TRBV6-3 and TRBJ2-3; 10 nucleotides match TRBD1. With 6 bases clipped from V and 4 bases from J, the junction kept 7 bases outside the gene matches. The CDR3 runs 15 residues. The germline V gene encodes CDR1 MNHEY and CDR2 SVGEGT. CDR3 sequence: CASRDRDRGADTQYF. The CDR3 DNA reads TGTGCCAGCAGAGACCGGGACAGGGGAGCAGATACGCAGTATTTT.

As concerns this clonotype: This is likely a read error, given that the CDR3 carries no conserved phenylalanine or tryptophan at its end. The chain joins TRBV29-1 to TRBJ2-3; D call uncertain. This CDR3 region has 13 residues. V lost 6 bases and J lost 3, with 13 bases in between. Germline values: CDR1 SQVTM, CDR2 ANQGSEA. In nucleotides, the CDR3 is TGCAGCGTAGCTACCCAGAGAACAGATACGCAGTATCTT. Residues: CSVATQRTDTQYL.

This clonotype was found many times. The rearrangement joins TRBV3-1 to TRBJ2-5; 9 nucleotides agree with TRBD2. This CDR3 spans 18 amino acids. The germline gives CDR1 LGHDT, CDR2 YNNKEL (reference sequence). Unmatched junction bases numbered 10, after V lost 0 bases and J lost 2 bases. CDR3 DNA: TGTGCCAGCAGCCAAGATAGAGTACTAGCGGGCGTTCAAGAGACCCAGTACTTC. Translation: CASSQDRVLAGVQETQYF.

This clonotype was counted a few times. The V call is TRBV19, the J call TRBJ2-7; TRBD1 aligns across 7 bases. There are 15 residues in the CDR3. In germline, CDR1 is LNHDA, CDR2 SQIVND (reference sequence). Trimming at V came to 5 bases and at J to 0 bases, leaving 7 bases not matched to a gene. The CDR3 protein is CASSSDRVGSYEQYF. For the CDR3, the DNA is TGTGCCAGTAGTTCCGACAGGGTGGGCTCCTACGAGCAGTACTTC.

This clonotype was counted a few times. This chain links TRBV5-1 with TRBJ2-3; 9 bases align to TRBD2. There are 17 residues in the CDR3. Germline values: CDR1 SGHRS, CDR2 YFSETQ. Germline trimming cut 0 bases from V and 2 bases from J; bases unmatched to any gene: 7. The CDR3 DNA sequence: TGCGCCAGCAGCTTGGGGGGCGGGAGGGCCGACACAGATACGCAGTATTTT. It is translated as CASSLGGGRADTDTQYF.

In its sample, this clonotype was seen many times. V and J are TRBV12-3 or TRBV12-4 and TRBJ2-7, with 11 bases matching TRBD2. Trimming took 1 base from V and 2 from J; bases not matched to a gene: 1. This CDR3 has 15 amino acids. CDR3 bases: TGTGCCAGCAGTTTAGTGGGACTAGCGGCCTACGAGCAGTACTTC. Residues: CASSLVGLAAYEQYF.